The entry below describes one T cell receptor beta chain. Which antigen it targets is not known. Per-base qualities were not stored, and no clone one base away is much larger. The data are from a study of cytomegalovirus exposure and HLA in healthy donors (TCRdb year 2017). Regarding the complete study: An earlier analysis of some 550 of the donors reported more than 250 Gb of sequence data and 100 million to 140 million unique TCR beta sequences from around 200 million T cells. Approximately 330 gigabases of sequencing data and 91 million or so unique TCR sequences made up an early release that covered approximately 650 HLA-typed donors. Alongside the repertoire data, information on donor age, sex, ethnicity and CMV serostatus was compiled. About 5 DR-DQ haplotypes were handled as single units for association and clustering, since linkage in the cohort was strong. Among about 410 genotyped donors of the cohort, an average of around 250,000 unique TCR beta nucleotide sequences was sequenced per donor, of which about 18% were non-productive. In an earlier analysis of 550 to 700 of the donors, high-throughput TCR beta sequencing was used to judge whether each TCR beta V gene segment behaved as functional or pseudogenic. Every repertoire in the discovery cohort had been generated on one and the same sequencing platform. In a later analysis, previously published TCR beta repertoires from fewer than 750 donors were re-analyzed and high-resolution HLA genotyping was added so that TCR occurrence patterns could be studied. The genetic ancestry cluster associated with self-reported Caucasian donors included around four fifths of the roughly 380 genotyped donors. Rather than using new phenotypic data, the later analysis identified candidate immune exposures from TCR beta sequences and from how often those sequences occurred across donors. High-throughput TCR immunosequencing, statistical association of individual TCRs with disease status, and machine learning were combined to predict cytomegalovirus infection status. Along with the approximately 620-subject first cohort, a separate validation cohort of 120 different subjects was used. Class I and class II HLA loci were covered by the typing at four-digit resolution. The study was designed to test whether signatures of past pathogen exposure could be identified by cataloging public T cell receptors. Genome-wide SNP genotypes for about 65% of the roughly 700 donors were used in a later genetic analysis, which treated that subset as a discovery cohort. The study profiled the T cell repertoires of under 850 subjects by immunosequencing and related them to cytomegalovirus serostatus. Typing coverage differed by locus: A, B, C, DRB1 and DQB1 were typed in about 629-630 donors, DQA1 in approximately 520, DPA1 in some 610, and DPB1 in just under 480. What the authors observed across the whole study: Linkage disequilibrium might explain the correlated functional status among segregating V segments, but an unknown experimental factor could not be ruled out. When HLA alleles, especially DR and DQ, strongly co-occurred, attributing TCR associations to individual alleles was difficult. A group of highly shared sequence variants was considered likely to be a technical artifact of the sequencing pipeline. A further reported finding was that TCR beta sequences accurately predicted the HLA-A and HLA-B alleles for most subjects in the first cohort. About 15 rarely observed V segments, including chromosome 9 orphons, were excluded from the earlier analysis of just under 600 of the donors because counts were too low. Because HLA typing was unavailable for some donors at each locus, only the typed subset was used in association tests. The only immune exposure information available for the cohort was CMV serostatus. In a later genetic analysis, a missense DCLRE1C variant was associated with V-gene and J-gene trimming of TCR beta chains, and the association was replicated in an independent cohort. In this cohort, only TCR beta chains were sequenced, and detectable features were limited by the absence of alpha or paired-chain data. In vitro tests confirmed that three of the cytomegalovirus-associated TCR beta chains recognize cytomegalovirus antigens. At a false discovery rate of 0.05, a later analysis linked under 20,000 TCR beta sequences to specific HLA alleles. The classifier was reported to diagnose cytomegalovirus status with high specificity and sensitivity in both the original cohort and the validation cohort. In a later analysis, the rate of TCR association differed among HLA loci, with DRB1 alleles having the most associated TCRs and HLA-C alleles having the fewest. A later genetic analysis reported fewer N-insertions in productive TCRs among donors in an Asian-associated ancestry cluster than the approximately 700-donor mean. A total of 150 or so TCR beta chains were listed by the study as associated with cytomegalovirus. Most TCR sequences were observed very rarely across donors, whereas some public TCRs were present in many individuals. In an earlier analysis of more than 450 of the donors, most TCR beta V segments were observed in productive rearrangements about 87% or about 30% of the time, broadly matching IMGT annotations. Because the 87-base-pair reads could not distinguish some IMGT-functional V segments, including TRBV6-2 and TRBV6-3, those segments were excluded. Several of the top co-occurrence clusters appeared to be linked to parvovirus B19, influenza, CMV and Epstein-Barr virus, according to a later analysis. In a later analysis, HLA-associated TCR beta chains showed more clonal expansion and lower generation probabilities than non-associated chains that were equally common. Sequencing depth was assumed to be roughly uniform across donors in the presence/absence analyses, though that assumption may not hold. The authors suggested that the approach could potentially be generalized to other disease states and immunological phenotypes. In a later analysis, most CMV-associated TCR beta chains were found to appear HLA-restricted, with HLA associations seemingly driven largely by CMV exposure.

The cohort was made up of 666 healthy bone marrow donors. All cohort members were sampled while nominally healthy, although unrecorded immune exposures were likely present. The donor tested CMV seronegative, placing the donor among the approximately 400 seronegative members of the cohort. A peripheral blood sample was provided by each donor, and peripheral blood mononuclear cells were used for TCR beta sequencing. Genomic DNA was extracted from the blood cell samples with the Qiagen DNeasy Blood Extraction Kit. The germline V gene gives CDR1 as SGHTA and CDR2 as FQGNSA. Unmatched junction bases come to 6, with V trimmed by 6 bases and J by 5 bases. The cysteine opens and the phenylalanine closes a CDR3 of 15 amino acids. The read is trimmed to its CDR3 DNA, 45 bases read in frame from base 1. Receptor libraries were prepared by the immunoSEQ multiplex PCR assay. For the multiplex PCR, a mixture combining 60 forward primers for TCR Vbeta segments and 13 reverse primers for TCR Jbeta segments was used. A multiplex PCR assay on genomic DNA amplified the CDR3 region of rearranged TCR beta genes. On the Illumina HiSeq System, the amplified TCR beta libraries were sequenced as 87-base-pair reads. The authors' pipeline ran thus. A later analysis tallied roughly 78 million unique TCR beta chains across the 700 or so repertoires, and around 12 million of those chains were shared by two or more donors. A nearest-neighbor algorithm error-corrected the raw reads and collapsed the reads into unique sequences, merging closely related sequences to remove PCR and sequencing errors. CDR3 sequences were aligned to IMGT reference sequences to assign V, D and J gene segments. For a sequence to be retained, a match of at least six nucleotides to both a V gene segment and a J gene segment was required. A rearrangement counted as productive if the CDR3 had no stop codons and remained in frame with V and J, and every other rearrangement counted as non-productive. CDR3 was defined by IMGT convention, running from the second conserved V-encoded cysteine to the conserved J-encoded phenylalanine. In an earlier analysis of around 570 of the donors, sequences lacking an unambiguous match to a single V gene segment were excluded. In an earlier analysis of approximately 610 of the donors, V segments were called functional above 56.7% productive rearrangements and were called segregating when the between-donor standard deviation exceeded 5%. To diagnose cytomegalovirus status from the catalog of TCR beta chain sequences, a statistical classification framework was built. In a later analysis, V and J genes were assigned by comparing TCR nucleotide sequences against IMGT/GENE-DB human TR gene sequences. Using the TCRdist pipeline, a later analysis assigned CDR3 sequences along with most-parsimonious VDJ recombination scenarios. In a later analysis, each TCR beta chain was defined by its CDR3 amino acid sequence together with its V-gene family, and reads without a unique V-gene family were excluded. To address suspected cross-contamination and a sequencing artifact, a later analysis removed approximately 600 highly shared, low-generation-probability nucleotide sequences. A later analysis calculated a clonal expansion index for each public chain from normalized within-repertoire ranks of inferred template counts. In a later analysis, generation probabilities were computed using a VDJ recombination model fitted to out-of-frame rearrangements, and the results were checked against IGoR. A later analysis scored TCR-TCR, TCR-HLA and TCR-CMV co-occurrence with hypergeometric tests, applying a repertoire-size bias correction to TCR pairs. In a later analysis, false discovery rates were estimated by permuting HLA or CMV assignments 20 times. In a later analysis, co-occurring TCRs were grouped with DBSCAN, and TCRdist sequence similarity was added when clustering was performed within HLA-allele-positive subsets. Repertoires with fewer than 30,000 or more than 120,000 public chains, plus five repertoires with anomalous nucleotide sharing, were excluded from co-occurrence clustering. TCRdb obtained this table from immuneACCESS and retained in-frame rearrangements with V and J assigned. These tables miss some clones; where compared with another copy, unresolved V genes account for less than half of the shortfall, and the remainder is unexplained. The V and J calls and clone size were taken over from that table, and D and trimming were inferred from the DNA. The sample data list roughly 200,000 clones, and less than 80% of these were observed just once. Under 0.75% of the sample lies in the top ten.

The rearranged segments are TRBV7-2 and TRBJ2-5, and 13 junctional nucleotides match TRBD2. This TCR derives from a middle-aged woman in good health and CMV-seronegative. Sequenced sample: PBMCs. The nucleotide sequence is TGTGCCAGCAGTTCGGGACTAGCGGGATCCGAGACCCAGTACTTC. Its coded protein is CASSSGLAGSETQYF.